Shown below are 30 T cell receptor beta chains from a single sample sequenced in a study of cytomegalovirus exposure and HLA in healthy donors. The PCR made use of 60 Vbeta and 13 Jbeta primers. Measured with immunoSEQ multiplex PCR; TCRdb has only the in-frame clones, and not every one. The top ten hold 2.5% to 3.5% of the sample, which has some 130,000 clones, about three quarters seen once. Specimen: PBMCs. All receptors come from a woman aged 30 to 39 in good health and CMV-seropositive.

The J gene is TRBJ1-1, the V gene TRBV4-1; 9 bases are a match to TRBD1. CDR1 and CDR2 from the germline V gene are MGHRA and YSYEKL. V was clipped by 4 bases and J by 4 bases; unmatched bases: 4. The CDR3 runs to 14 residues. Written as DNA, the CDR3 is TGCGCCAGCAGCCCACCGGGACAGGGCACTGAAGCTTTCTTT. Its protein is CASSPPGQGTEAFF.

The chain carries TRBV6-6 and TRBJ1-3; 7 bases are a match to TRBD1. Germline lookup yields CDR1 MNHNY and CDR2 SVGAGI (reference sequence). The CDR3 is made up of 15 amino acids. The V and J ends lost 0 bases and 2 bases, in that order; junction bases with no gene match: 1. The CDR3 reads CASSYSQGTGNTIYF. In DNA, the CDR3 is TGTGCCAGCAGTTACTCACAGGGGACTGGAAACACCATATATTTT.

With respect to this clone: Compared with germline, one end of the junction differs, possibly owing to a read error. This chain connects TRBV6-6 to TRBJ1-1, with 7 nucleotides matching TRBD1. CDR3 length: 15 amino acids. The germline gives CDR1 MNHNY, CDR2 SVGAGI (reference sequence). The CDR3: CASSYRQGGNTEAFF. In DNA form, the CDR3 reads TGTGCCAGCAGTTACCGACAGGGAGGAAACACCGAAGCTTTCTTT.

This clone was seen only a few times. This chain joins TRBV5-4 and TRBJ1-1; D remains ambiguous. CDR3 length: 14 residues. Trimming stripped 0 bases from V and 1 base from J, with 7 bases between. CDR1 is SGHNT and CDR2 is YYREEE in the germline V gene (reference sequence). The CDR3 bases are TGTGCCAGCAGCTTGGTGAGAAGGAACACTGAAGCTTTCTTT. As protein: CASSLVRRNTEAFF.

CDR3 sequence: CASSPEGGGLYEQYF. In nucleotides, the CDR3 is TGTGCCAGCAGCCCAGAGGGGGGGGGCTTATACGAGCAGTACTTC. The chain has TRBV4-2 and TRBJ2-7, with D possibly being TRBD2 (7 bases). The CDR3 has 15 residues. Trimming took off 4 bases at V and 4 bases at J, with 17 bases between the two ends. Germline-derived CDR1 and CDR2 are LGHNA and YNFKEQ.

The chain uses TRBV10-3 and TRBJ1-1; TRBD1 agrees at 9 bases. With V trimmed by 10 bases and J by 1 base, 4 bases remained unmatched. Germline V gene sequence: CDR1 ENHRY, CDR2 SYGVKD. This CDR3 has 13 residues. The CDR3 region is CASQDRGNTEAFF. CDR3 nucleotide sequence: TGTGCCAGCCAGGACAGGGGGAACACTGAAGCTTTCTTT.

The V call is TRBV19, the J call TRBJ1-1; 7 positions agree with TRBD1. J gave up 7 bases and V 6 bases, and 8 bases lay outside the gene matches. Germline V gene data show CDR1 as LNHDA and CDR2 as SQIVND (reference sequence). CDR3 size: 13 residues. The CDR3 coding sequence is TGTGCCAGTAGGAACCTAGACAGGGATGAAGCTTTCTTT. It translates to CASRNLDRDEAFF. Full variable domain (rest looked up from reference TRBV19 and TRBJ1-1): DGGITQSPKYLFRKEGQNVTLSCEQNLNHDAMYWYRQDPGQGLRLIYYSQIVNDFQKGDIAEGYSVSREKKESFPLTVTSAQKNPTAFYLCASRNLDRDEAFFGQGTRLTVV.

The V gene is TRBV6-5, the J gene TRBJ2-7; D might be TRBD1 (6 bases). CDR3 length: 13 residues. Germline loops: CDR1 MNHEY, CDR2 SVGAGI. V gave up 11 bases and J gave up 0 bases, with 14 bases separating them. CDR3 sequence reads: CASEDSASYEQYF. Written as DNA, the CDR3 is TGTGCCTCGGAGGACAGTGCCTCCTACGAGCAGTACTTC.

The chain recombines TRBV7-6 with TRBJ2-5; 9 positions agree with TRBD2. V shed 4 bases, J shed 5 bases, and the junction held 8 bases outside the gene matches. Germline CDR1 SGHVS, CDR2 FNYEAQ. The CDR3 loop spans 15 amino acids. CDR3 sequence reads: CASSSRTSAFETQYF. CDR3 DNA sequence: TGTGCCAGCAGCTCACGGACTAGCGCGTTCGAGACCCAGTACTTC.

The chain recombines TRBV5-4 with TRBJ2-7; 10 nucleotides agree with TRBD1. The CDR3 is 14 amino acids. Germline V gives CDR1 SGHNT, CDR2 YYREEE (reference sequence). After removal of 4 bases from V and 5 bases from J, the junction contained 6 bases not matched to a gene. DNA for the CDR3: TGTGCCAGCAGCCGACAGGGGGCTATCCACGAGCAGTACTTC. It is translated as CASSRQGAIHEQYF. The variable domain in full, completed from reference TRBV5-4 and TRBJ2-7, reads ETGVTQSPTHLIKTRGQQVTLRCSSQSGHNTVSWYQQALGQGPQFIFQYYREEENGRGNFPPRFSGLQFPNYSSELNVNALELDDSALYLCASSRQGAIHEQYFGPGTRLTVT.

The chain recombines TRBV9 with TRBJ2-1, with 9 bases fitting TRBD1. CDR1 is SGDLS and CDR2 is YYNGEE in the germline V gene. With 3 bases clipped from V and 1 base from J, the junction kept 2 bases outside the gene matches. The CDR3 has 15 amino acids. CDR3 sequence: CASSAGTGSYNEQFF. The CDR3 nucleotides are TGTGCCAGCAGCGCCGGGACAGGGTCCTACAATGAGCAGTTCTTC.

The sample holds one count of this clone. The V and J genes are TRBV4-1 and TRBJ2-7; D remains unclear. Germline V lookup: CDR1 MGHRA, CDR2 YSYEKL. The CDR3 extends over 14 amino acids. V was clipped by 0 bases and J by 4 bases, with 10 bases between them. CDR3 DNA sequence: TGCGCCAGCAGCCAAGAAGTACAGTATTACGAGCAGTACTTC. Translation gives CASSQEVQYYEQYF.

The chain couples TRBV28 to TRBJ1-4; 7 bases match TRBD1. The CDR3 is made up of 15 amino acids. Germline V gives CDR1 MDHEN, CDR2 SYDVKM. J gave up 5 bases and V 5 bases, and 8 bases lay outside the gene matches. CDR3 DNA: TGTGCCAGCAGTCGAGCCGGGACAGTAAATGAAAAACTGTTTTTT. Protein: CASSRAGTVNEKLFF.

The chain has TRBV5-3 and TRBJ1-1; D remains ambiguous. TRBV5-3 counts as an open reading frame of uncertain function. Trimming removed 0 bases at V and 0 bases at J, with 15 bases between. The CDR3 consists of 17 residues. Here the CDR3 DNA reads TGTGCCAGAAGCTTGGTTGGCGGGTACGGGTTGAACACTGAAGCTTTCTTT. It is translated as CARSLVGGYGLNTEAFF.

The V call is TRBV7-9, the J call TRBJ1-2, with TRBD1 matching 7 bases. The length of the CDR3 is 14 residues. Germline assignment: CDR1 SEHNR and CDR2 FQNEAQ (reference sequence). V gave up 1 base and J gave up 6 bases; unmatched junction bases: 5. CDR3 sequence: CASSLGADRDGYTF. The CDR3 DNA sequence: TGTGCCAGCAGCTTAGGGGCAGACAGGGATGGCTACACCTTC.

This clone was found a few times. The chain couples TRBV27 to TRBJ2-7; 7 nucleotides agree with TRBD1. V gave up 8 bases and J gave up 5 bases; unmatched junction bases: 12. Germline-derived CDR1 and CDR2 are MNHEY and SMNVEV (reference sequence). The length of the CDR3 is 14 residues. The CDR3 sequence is CASVLLRGQDEQYF. CDR3 coding DNA: TGTGCCAGCGTCCTCTTAAGGGGGCAGGACGAGCAGTACTTC.

The chain uses TRBV2 and TRBJ1-3; TRBD1 is a possible D gene (6 bases). The V gene's germline CDR1 is SNHLY and CDR2 FYNNEI. The CDR3 has 13 residues. Trimming removed 5 bases at V and 8 bases at J, with 13 bases between. The CDR3 loop reads CASSQGFWDTIYF. In DNA form, the CDR3 reads TGTGCCAGCAGTCAGGGGTTTTGGGACACCATATATTTT. Variable domain in full (rest from reference TRBV2 and TRBJ1-3): EPEVTQTPSHQVTQMGQEVILRCVPISNHLYFYWYRQILGQKVEFLVSFYNNEISEKSEIFDDQFSVERPDGSNFTLKIRSTKLEDSAMYFCASSQGFWDTIYFGEGSWLTVV.

This chain links TRBV7-3 with TRBJ2-1; D is perhaps TRBD2 (7 bases). Germline V lookup: CDR1 SGHTA, CDR2 FQGTGA. CDR3 size: 16 residues. The V end lost 5 bases, the J end lost 5 bases, and 19 bases lay between the germline ends. The CDR3 region is CASSLGWGGQDNEQFF. CDR3 DNA sequence: TGTGCCAGCAGCCTAGGCTGGGGGGGGCAGGACAATGAGCAGTTCTTC.

The V gene is TRBV6-4, the J gene TRBJ2-6, with D possibly TRBD1 on 6 matching bases. The V gene's germline CDR1 is MRHNA and CDR2 SNTAGT. V lost 10 bases to trimming and J lost 4 bases, with 20 bases between them. CDR3 length equals 16 residues. DNA for the CDR3: TGTGCCACCAGCAGCACACAGGGAGCCGGGGCCAACGTCCTGACTTTC. Protein: CATSSTQGAGANVLTF.

The rearrangement joins TRBV5-6 to TRBJ2-1; D perhaps matches TRBD1 (8 bases). CDR1 and CDR2 (germline): SGHDT, YYEEEE. V was pared by 4 bases and J by 8 bases, with 25 bases between. CDR3 length: 17 residues. CDR3 DNA sequence: TGTGCCAGCAGCCCCAGGTGGGGACAGGTGGCGGGGGATGAGCAGTTCTTC. This translates into CASSPRWGQVAGDEQFF. Using reference TRBV5-6 and TRBJ2-1 for the parts outside the CDR3, the full variable domain is DAGVTQSPTHLIKTRGQQVTLRCSPKSGHDTVSWYQQALGQGPQFIFQYYEEEERQRGNFPDRFSGHQFPNYSSELNVNALLLGDSALYLCASSPRWGQVAGDEQFFGPGTRLTVL.

The gene calls are TRBV27 and TRBJ2-1; 11 positions agree with TRBD2. The CDR3 runs 17 residues. CDR1 is MNHEY and CDR2 is SMNVEV in the germline V gene (reference sequence). V shed 1 base and J 3 bases; nucleotides not matched to a gene: 5. The CDR3 loop reads CASSLFSGGASYNEQFF. The CDR3 bases are TGTGCCAGCAGTTTATTTAGCGGGGGGGCGAGCTACAATGAGCAGTTCTTC.

The chain joins TRBV28 to TRBJ2-4, with D possibly matching TRBD2 (7 bases). The V end was cut by 6 bases, the J end by 16 bases, with 16 bases between. This CDR3 has 11 amino acids. Germline-derived CDR1 and CDR2 are MDHEN and SYDVKM. CDR3 sequence reads: CASSLGGPLYF. CDR3 bases: TGTGCCAGCAGCCTGGGGGGGCCCCTCTACTTC.

The chain has TRBV7-2 and TRBJ2-5; a weak D match, TRBD1 (6 bases). Germline V lookup: CDR1 SGHTA, CDR2 FQGNSA. Trimming cost V 2 bases and J 5 bases, with 9 bases left between them. The length of the CDR3 is 13 residues. The CDR3 DNA sequence: TGTGCCAGCAGCTTAACAGGGTACGAGACCCAGTACTTC. This codes for CASSLTGYETQYF.

The chain links TRBV28 to TRBJ1-6; a possible D gene is TRBD1 (6 bases). CDR3 length: 14 residues. V lost 5 bases and J 2 bases, leaving 7 bases between the germline ends. Germline CDR1 MDHEN, CDR2 SYDVKM. The CDR3 region is CASSRTAYNSPLHF. Written as DNA, the CDR3 is TGTGCCAGCAGTCGGACAGCCTATAATTCACCCCTCCACTTT. Variable domain in full (rest from reference TRBV28 and TRBJ1-6): DVKVTQSSRYLVKRTGEKVFLECVQDMDHENMFWYRQDPGLGLRLIYFSYDVKMKEKGDIPEGYSVSREKKERFSLILESASTNQTSMYLCASSRTAYNSPLHFGNGTRLTVT.

The gene calls are TRBV6-4 and TRBJ2-2, with 8 bases fitting TRBD1. CDR3 length: 14 amino acids. Germline V lookup: CDR1 MRHNA, CDR2 SNTAGT. J lost 4 bases, V lost 4 bases, and 2 bases had no gene match. This chain's CDR3 is CASSAGGFTGELFF. As DNA, the CDR3 is TGTGCCAGCAGTGCAGGGGGCTTCACCGGGGAGCTGTTTTTT.

J is TRBJ2-1 and V is TRBV10-3; 7 bases line up with TRBD2. Per the germline V gene, CDR1 is ENHRY and CDR2 is SYGVKD. V shed 8 bases and J 5 bases; nucleotides not matched to a gene: 12. The CDR3 is made up of 15 amino acids. The CDR3, as DNA: TGTGCCATCGGAGACCGGGGGGATAGTAACAATGAGCAGTTCTTC. It encodes CAIGDRGDSNNEQFF.

This clone was seen more than once but under ten times. The genes are TRBV11-2 and TRBJ1-1; D is possibly TRBD1 (5 bases). V dropped 6 bases and J dropped 5 bases, with 13 bases sitting between them. Germline CDR1 SGHAT, CDR2 FQNNGV. This CDR3 is 13 amino acids long. Here the CDR3 reads CASRPGGRTEAFF. CDR3 nucleotides: TGTGCCAGCAGACCCGGGGGGAGGACTGAAGCTTTCTTT.

This chain joins TRBV2 and TRBJ2-2; 7 bases agree with TRBD2. The V gene end was trimmed by 10 bases and the J gene end by 4 bases; junction bases not matched to a gene: 9. The CDR3 sequence is 14 residues long. Germline V gives CDR1 SNHLY, CDR2 FYNNEI. DNA of the CDR3: TGTGCCAACACTGCGGGGGAGGGCACCGGGGAGCTGTTTTTT. Its protein product is CANTAGEGTGELFF.

V is TRBV5-6 and J is TRBJ1-6; D possibly corresponds to TRBD1 (5 bases). Trimming shortened V by 2 bases and J by 9 bases, and 12 bases separated the two germline ends. Germline V lookup: CDR1 SGHDT, CDR2 YYEEEE. The CDR3 has 14 residues. This CDR3 is CASSLRDSSSPLHF. CDR3 in DNA: TGTGCCAGCAGCTTACGCGACAGTTCTTCACCCCTCCACTTT.

V is TRBV7-2 and J is TRBJ2-2, with 7 bases matching TRBD1. The CDR3 consists of 15 residues. Germline trimming cut 5 bases from V and 4 bases from J; bases unmatched to any gene: 7. CDR1 and CDR2 from the germline V gene are SGHTA and FQGNSA. Written as DNA, the CDR3 is TGTGCCAGCAGCGCAAACAGGGGCGGCACCGGGGAGCTGTTTTTT. The encoded protein is CASSANRGGTGELFF.